This T cell receptor beta chain stems from a study of T cell responses to AZD1222 COVID-19 vaccine (TCRdb year 2021). For the study in its entirety: TCR sequencing was performed for over 230 trial participants, of whom about 200 were given two doses of AZD1222 and approximately 25 were given two doses of MenACWY control vaccine. Enrollment into the trials was organized by age into subgroups of 18-55, 56-69 and 70-plus years, and those subgroups contained roughly 150, 30 and 60 TCR-sequenced participants, respectively. Summary of the overall study and its limitations: Conclusions about previously exposed vaccinees were limited because only six or seven AZD1222 recipients were SARS-CoV-2 seropositive at baseline. CD4 TCRs associated with the vaccine covered the entire spike protein, and the dominant responses were in regions 160-218 and 743-854. The 56-69-year group was small, and its depth increase did not reach significance, likely because of low power. Reportedly, almost half of the unique spike-specific TCRs recognized epitopes lying outside the regions that are mutated in the B.1.351 and B.1.1.7 variants. No day 14 peak-response samples were available, so repertoires were characterized only after the peak T cell response. After two AZD1222 doses, spike-specific TCR breadth and depth were significantly higher than at day 0 and than in MenACWY recipients. Participants were mostly white British and included more females than males, and it was suggested by the authors that clonal diversity may have been underestimated.

A remark on this clone: Its target antigen remains unknown. Base qualities are missing; no much larger clone stands one base away.

What this sample's time point label stands for: baseline before first vaccination. Read against the paper, the sample's treatment or condition label means: meningococcal conjugate vaccine given as trial control. Vaccinee samples came from UK trials COV001 and COV002, including a single-blind randomized controlled phase 2/3 trial of AZD1222 (ChAdOx1 nCoV-19) in healthy adults. For TCRbeta chain sequencing, PBMC samples were collected from trial participants at day 0 and at day 28 after the second dose. V is shortened by 0 bases, J by 3 bases, and the region joining them spans 10 bases. Sequences SGHDT (CDR1) and YYEEEE (CDR2) are obtained from the germline V gene. The CDR3 numbers 14 residues from cysteine through phenylalanine. Only the CDR3 portion is preserved as DNA: 42 bases, with reading frame beginning at the first base. The CDR3 regions of human TCRbeta chains were subjected to immunosequencing. As for the authors' bioinformatics: Repertoire TCRs were checked for matches against a reference library of SARS-CoV-2-specific TCRs that had been generated using the MIRA antigen-specificity platform. Breadth was defined as the fraction of unique TCRs that were SARS-CoV-2-associated. Depth was defined as the fraction of total T cells that were SARS-CoV-2-associated. Using the MIRA data, each spike-specific TCR was assigned both to the spike region to which the TCR was reactive and to a CD4 or CD8 class. Log10-transformed breadth and depth values were compared by one-way ANOVA with Sidak's multiple comparisons tests. Sourced from immuneACCESS, this table was stored by TCRdb with only in-frame sequences that have V and J called. A share of the clones is absent; for the studies checked, an unresolved V gene accounts for under half, and the remainder has no known explanation. That table furnishes V, J and clone size, whereas the DNA furnished D and trimming. Here the sample has about 90,000 clones; about 90% occur a single time. The ten top clones hold around 5% of the sample.

The TCR comes from an adult in good health. The chain couples TRBV5-6 to TRBJ2-7; tentative D gene TRBD1, with 5 bases matching. The source was peripheral blood, collected on day 0 of MenACWY control vaccination. The CDR3 sequence is CASSLAAGNYEQYF. Here is the DNA: TGTGCCAGCAGCTTGGCCGCAGGGAACTACGAGCAGTACTTC.